Below, 26 T cell receptor beta chains from the same sample are listed, as sequenced in a study of OX40 agonist ivuxolimab in advanced cancers. Data came from immunoSEQ multiplex PCR; TCRdb stores just in-frame clones and leaves some out. The sample yields around 64,000 clones, about 87% seen once. The material was CD4+ or CD8+ T cells sorted from blood, obtained in a trial of the OX40 agonist ivuxolimab. The source is an adult with an advanced solid tumor such as melanoma, head and neck, liver or kidney cancer.

The rearrangement links TRBV7-9 to TRBJ2-7; the D is unclear. CDR1 is SEHNR, CDR2 FQNEAQ, per germline (reference sequence). V was clipped by 3 bases and J by 3 bases, with 12 bases between them. CDR3 length: 14 residues. The DNA of the CDR3 is TGTGCCAGCAGCTTGGCGAACAACCACTACGAGCAGTACTTC. This encodes CASSLANNHYEQYF.

This clone appeared a few times. The chain recombines TRBV6-6 with TRBJ1-3; D may be TRBD1 (5 bases). Germline-derived CDR1 and CDR2 are MNHNY and SVGAGI (reference sequence). The V end was cut by 6 bases, the J end by 9 bases, with 12 bases between. The CDR3 runs 12 residues. CDR3: CASSWAGTTIYF. DNA for the CDR3: TGTGCCAGCAGCTGGGCAGGGACCACCATATATTTT.

The chain links TRBV29-1 to TRBJ2-3, with a tentative D call TRBD1 (6 bases). V lost 5 bases to trimming and J lost 5 bases, with 11 bases between them. Germline assignment: CDR1 SQVTM and CDR2 ANQGSEA. The length of the CDR3 is 12 residues. CDR3 DNA: TGCAGCGTTACCCAGGACAGAGATACGCAGTATTTT. It yields the protein CSVTQDRDTQYF.

Here the CDR3 reads CASSYRDRGTSGANVLTF. CDR3 bases: TGTGCCAGCAGCTATCGGGACAGGGGAACCTCTGGGGCCAACGTCCTGACTTTC. The rearrangement uses TRBV7-6 and TRBJ2-6, with 10 bases matching TRBD1. V trimming: 4 bases; J trimming: 0 bases; junction bases outside the gene matches: 6. Germline CDR1 reads SGHVS; CDR2 reads FNYEAQ. CDR3 length: 18 amino acids.

This chain connects TRBV2 to TRBJ2-3; TRBD2 might be the D (6 bases). The germline gives CDR1 SNHLY, CDR2 FYNNEI. The V and J ends lost 6 bases and 0 bases respectively, with 13 bases between them. The CDR3 loop spans 15 amino acids. CDR3 sequence reads: CASRTGLASTDTQYF. CDR3 bases: TGTGCCAGCAGGACGGGACTTGCTAGCACAGATACGCAGTATTTT.

The chain carries TRBV4-1 and TRBJ1-2; unclear D gene. The CDR3 contains 17 residues. V gave up 3 bases and J gave up 0 bases, with 17 bases separating them. Germline V gene lookup returns CDR1 MGHRA and CDR2 YSYEKL. Here the CDR3 reads CASSHPVRAPTNYGYTF. DNA for the CDR3: TGCGCCAGCAGCCATCCCGTACGCGCACCCACTAACTATGGCTACACCTTC.

V usage is TRBV6-5 and J usage is TRBJ2-7; no firm D call. Germline CDR1 is MNHEY and CDR2 is SVGAGI. The CDR3 length is 16 residues. V lost 0 bases to trimming and J lost 2 bases, with 14 bases between them. In nucleotides, the CDR3 is TGTGCCAGCAGTTACTCCCCCCGTATAGGTCCCTACGAGCAGTACTTC. This encodes CASSYSPRIGPYEQYF.

V gene TRBV7-2 combines with J gene TRBJ2-7; 8 nucleotides align to TRBD1. This CDR3 spans 14 amino acids. Unmatched junction bases numbered 5, after V lost 5 bases and J lost 2 bases. The germline CDR1 and CDR2 sequences are SGHTA and FQGNSA. In nucleotides, the CDR3 is TGTGCCAGCAGCCGCGGACAGGGCCCCTACGAGCAGTACTTC. Translation: CASSRGQGPYEQYF.

V is TRBV30 and J is TRBJ1-5; unclear D gene. V lost 1 base, J lost 0 bases, and 10 bases lay in between. CDR1 and CDR2 from the germline V gene are GTSNPN and SVGIG (reference sequence). The CDR3 is 15 amino acids. For the CDR3, the DNA is TGTGCCTGGAGTGGGGCAGCTTATAGCAATCAGCCCCAGCATTTT. It codes for CAWSGAAYSNQPQHF.

The J gene is TRBJ1-1, the V gene TRBV5-1, with D uncertain. The CDR3 is 14 amino acids. CDR1 SGHRS and CDR2 YFSETQ come from the germline V gene. V lost 2 bases and J 5 bases, leaving 13 bases between the germline ends. The CDR3 region is CASSFSPWETEAFF. CDR3 DNA sequence: TGCGCCAGCAGCTTTTCCCCGTGGGAGACTGAAGCTTTCTTT.

This clone was seen only a few times. The V and J genes are TRBV5-5 and TRBJ1-1; TRBD1 agrees at 10 bases. CDR1 and CDR2 from the germline V gene are SGHKS and YYEKEE (reference sequence). V dropped 6 bases and J dropped 1; count of bases not matched to a gene: 3. The CDR3 is 14 residues long. The CDR3 here is CASTRTGGNTEAFF. The CDR3 nucleotides are TGTGCCAGCACCCGGACAGGGGGGAACACTGAAGCTTTCTTT.

The genes are TRBV7-6 and TRBJ2-3, with TRBD1 as a possible D gene (5 bases). Germline CDR1 and CDR2: SGHVS and FNYEAQ. CDR3 length: 13 amino acids. V was trimmed by 0 bases and J by 4 bases, leaving 5 bases between them. Here the CDR3 DNA reads TGTGCCAGCAGCTTAGCGGGGCCAGATACGCAGTATTTT. It yields the protein CASSLAGPDTQYF.

V and J are TRBV2 and TRBJ1-6, with a weak D call TRBD1 (5 bases). V lost 6 bases and J lost 3, with 12 bases in between. The CDR3 is made up of 15 amino acids. CDR1 is SNHLY and CDR2 is FYNNEI in the germline V gene. The CDR3 reads CASRLRGFYNSPLHF. Written as DNA, the CDR3 is TGTGCCAGCAGGCTCCGGGGGTTCTATAATTCACCCCTCCACTTT.

The table lists this clone with a count of one. The genes are TRBV6-4 and TRBJ2-7; weak D call: TRBD1 (5 bases). The CDR3 length is 13 residues. Trimming pared 0 bases from V and 3 bases from J, leaving 6 bases between. Germline assignment: CDR1 MRHNA and CDR2 SNTAGT. DNA of the CDR3: TGTGCCAGCAGTGACTCCAGGGACTACGAGCAGTACTTC. Translation gives CASSDSRDYEQYF.

The rearrangement links TRBV19 to TRBJ1-2; no clear D. Deletions cut 1 base from V and 0 bases from J, with 9 bases between. The CDR3 is 15 amino acids. Germline CDR1 and CDR2: LNHDA and SQIVND (reference sequence). This CDR3 reads CASSIGGFANYGYTF. As DNA, the CDR3 is TGTGCCAGTAGTATAGGAGGTTTCGCTAACTATGGCTACACCTTC.

The V gene is TRBV15, the J gene TRBJ1-1; D possibly corresponds to TRBD1 (5 bases). Germline V lookup: CDR1 LNHNV, CDR2 YYDKDF (reference sequence). Trimming pared 4 bases from V and 0 bases from J, leaving 12 bases between. The CDR3 consists of 15 residues. CDR3 loop: CATSTPGTVNTEAFF. CDR3 coding DNA: TGTGCCACCAGCACCCCTGGGACGGTGAACACTGAAGCTTTCTTT. Drawing the rest from reference TRBV15 and TRBJ1-1, the complete variable domain is DAMVIQNPRYQVTQFGKPVTLSCSQTLNHNVMYWYQQKSSQAPKLLFHYYDKDFNNEADTPDNFQSRRPNTSFCFLDIRSPGLGDTAMYLCATSTPGTVNTEAFFGQGTRLTVV.

V and J are TRBV5-4 and TRBJ2-3, with a possible D match to TRBD2 (5 bases). V lost 5 bases to trimming and J lost 5 bases, with 18 bases between them. The CDR3 is 15 amino acids. Germline lookup yields CDR1 SGHNT and CDR2 YYREEE (reference sequence). The CDR3 reads CASSRDSRRQDTQYF. CDR3 nucleotides: TGTGCCAGCAGTCGAGACTCGAGGAGGCAAGATACGCAGTATTTT.

The chain has TRBV28 and TRBJ1-2, with D unresolved. The CDR3 loop spans 14 amino acids. Per the germline V gene, CDR1 is MDHEN and CDR2 is SYDVKM. Trimming stripped 5 bases from V and 6 bases from J, with 16 bases between. CDR3 bases: TGTGCCAGCAGTCCACCCACGGGGATGGATGGCTACACCTTC. It yields the protein CASSPPTGMDGYTF.

The chain uses TRBV5-5 and TRBJ2-7, with a weak D call TRBD1 (5 bases). V shed 2 bases and J shed 5 bases, with 11 bases lying between them. This CDR3 is 13 amino acids long. Germline V CDR1 and CDR2: SGHKS, YYEKEE (reference sequence). The CDR3 region has the DNA TGTGCCAGCAGCTTCCAGGGCAACGACGAGCAGTACTTC. It specifies CASSFQGNDEQYF.

This sequence joins TRBV6-1 and TRBJ2-1; D not resolved. The length of the CDR3 is 14 residues. V lost 1 base and J lost 6, with 10 bases in between. CDR1 and CDR2 (germline): MNHNS, SASEGT. CDR3 loop: CASSEGDDTNEQFF. The CDR3 DNA is TGTGCCAGCAGTGAAGGGGATGATACCAATGAGCAGTTCTTC.

This clone appeared a few times. This sequence joins TRBV5-4 and TRBJ1-1, with TRBD1 as a possible D gene (5 bases). The V end lost 5 bases, the J end lost 0 bases, and 11 bases lay between the germline ends. The CDR3 length is 14 residues. From germline, CDR1 is SGHNT and CDR2 YYREEE (reference sequence). Here the CDR3 reads CASSRGTVNTEAFF. CDR3 DNA sequence: TGTGCCAGCAGTAGGGGTACTGTGAACACTGAAGCTTTCTTT.

This sequence joins TRBV5-1 and TRBJ1-1; D is undetermined. The CDR3 loop spans 15 amino acids. V was shortened by 0 bases and J by 1 base, with 10 bases between the two germline ends. Germline V gives CDR1 SGHRS, CDR2 YFSETQ. The CDR3 protein is CASSLVGRTNTEAFF. The CDR3 bases are TGCGCCAGCAGCTTGGTAGGGAGGACGAACACTGAAGCTTTCTTT.

The chain joins TRBV7-9 to TRBJ1-5; 7 positions match TRBD1. Germline loops: CDR1 SEHNR, CDR2 FQNEAQ (reference sequence). The CDR3 extends over 13 amino acids. The V and J ends lost 8 bases and 7 bases, in that order; junction bases with no gene match: 8. The CDR3, as DNA: TGTGCCAGCTCTGACAGGGCGGTACAGCCCCAGCATTTT. Protein: CASSDRAVQPQHF.

The chain employs TRBV10-3 and TRBJ2-1, with D unresolved. Germline V gives CDR1 ENHRY, CDR2 SYGVKD. The CDR3 loop spans 15 amino acids. V was cut by 5 bases and J by 1 base, with 12 bases left in between. This chain's CDR3 is CAISPSTSSYNEQFF. The CDR3 coding sequence is TGTGCCATCAGTCCTAGTACTTCATCCTACAATGAGCAGTTCTTC.

The chain carries TRBV30 and TRBJ2-1, with 8 positions matching TRBD1. Trimming removed 0 bases from V and 1 base from J; junction bases left unmatched: 5. This CDR3 is built from 16 residues. Germline values: CDR1 GTSNPN, CDR2 SVGIG (reference sequence). The CDR3 sequence is CAWSVLRTGSYNEQFF. CDR3 DNA sequence: TGTGCCTGGAGTGTACTAAGGACAGGGTCCTACAATGAGCAGTTCTTC.

The rearrangement uses TRBV11-2 and TRBJ2-7; 7 nucleotides match TRBD1. The CDR3 contains 14 residues. In germline, CDR1 is SGHAT, CDR2 FQNNGV. V lost 3 bases, J lost 6 bases, and 8 bases stayed unmatched. CDR3 protein: CASSFTGDPIEQYF. In nucleotides, the CDR3 is TGTGCCAGCAGCTTTACAGGGGACCCTATCGAGCAGTACTTC.